Below, 9 T cell receptor beta chains from the same sample are listed, as sequenced in a study of CD8+ T cells in alopecia areata. Investigators isolated RNA and reverse transcribed it into cDNA to act as the sequencing template. Produced via immunoSEQ multiplex PCR; TCRdb's table is partial and in-frame only. Of roughly 110,000 clones detected, roughly 50% appear once; the ten largest clones hold less than 15%. Treatment in this sample: oral pan-JAK inhibitor, 5-10 mg twice daily. Source: CD8+ T cells sorted from blood, taken at week 24, from a patient treated with tofacitinib. The receptor source for this set is a human donor with alopecia areata.

The V and J genes are TRBV7-3 and TRBJ1-2; no clear D gene. This CDR3 has 14 residues. Germline assignment: CDR1 SGHTA and CDR2 FQGTGA. V dropped 1 base and J dropped 4 bases, with 10 bases sitting between them. Here the CDR3 reads CASSLMRRSYGYTF. CDR3 sequence (DNA): TGTGCCAGCAGCTTAATGAGGCGGAGCTATGGCTACACCTTC.

This clone occurred once. The rearrangement uses TRBV12-5 and TRBJ1-1, with TRBD1 as a possible D gene (5 bases). The CDR3 runs 14 residues. Germline V gene sequence: CDR1 LGHNT, CDR2 FRNRAP. Between the trimmed V and J ends, which lost 6 bases and 0 bases, there was a span of 11 bases. CDR3 amino acids: CASGPGGMNTEAFF. CDR3 bases: TGTGCTAGTGGCCCCGGGGGGATGAACACTGAAGCTTTCTTT.

The rearrangement links TRBV7-3 to TRBJ2-7; 10 bases line up with TRBD1. Germline V lookup: CDR1 SGHTA, CDR2 FQGTGA. This CDR3 is built from 15 residues. The junction had 8 bases not matched to a gene; V was cut back by 5 bases and J by 4 bases. DNA for the CDR3: TGTGCCAGCAGCCGAGGGACAGGGGAAGGGTACGAGCAGTACTTC. Amino acids: CASSRGTGEGYEQYF.

V gene TRBV5-6 combines with J gene TRBJ2-7; D may correspond to TRBD1 or TRBD2 (5 bases each). The length of the CDR3 is 14 residues. Germline CDR1 is SGHDT and CDR2 is YYEEEE. V shed 3 bases and J shed 5 bases, with 15 bases lying between them. The CDR3 DNA reads TGTGCCAGCAGCTGGGGGATTGAAATGGACGAGCAGTACTTC. It is translated as CASSWGIEMDEQYF.

The V and J genes are TRBV6-4 and TRBJ2-1; 15 nucleotides match TRBD2. CDR1 is MRHNA, CDR2 SNTAGT, per germline. The CDR3 is 16 amino acids. Losses at the gene ends were 4 bases for V and 8 bases for J; bases not matched to a gene: 6. CDR3 sequence reads: CASSGTSGGASDEQFF. CDR3 nucleotide sequence: TGTGCCAGCAGTGGGACTAGCGGGGGGGCCTCGGATGAGCAGTTCTTC.

V and J are TRBV5-4 and TRBJ2-3; weak D call: TRBD2 (6 bases). Trimming removed 0 bases from V and 2 bases from J, with 16 bases in between. The CDR3 extends over 17 amino acids. Germline CDR1 and CDR2: SGHNT and YYREEE (reference sequence). The DNA of the CDR3 is TGTGCCAGCAGCTTGGGATCGATAGCGGATTCCACAGATACGCAGTATTTT. Protein sequence: CASSLGSIADSTDTQYF.

This clone has more than one count but fewer than ten. The chain employs TRBV30 and TRBJ1-4; D gene unclear. The length of the CDR3 is 13 residues. The germline gives CDR1 GTSNPN, CDR2 SVGIG (reference sequence). V lost 0 bases and J 8 bases, leaving 10 bases between the germline ends. The CDR3, as DNA: TGTGCCTGGAGTGTCCGACACACGGAAAAACTGTTTTTT. Translated, it gives CAWSVRHTEKLFF.

J is TRBJ2-6 and V is TRBV6-5; D unresolved. This CDR3 is built from 14 residues. CDR1 and CDR2 from the germline V gene are MNHEY and SVGAGI. The V and J ends lost 5 bases and 4 bases respectively, with 9 bases between them. As DNA, the CDR3 is TGTGCCAGCAGTAACCATAACGGGGCCAACGTCCTGACTTTC. Its translation: CASSNHNGANVLTF.

The chain recombines TRBV27 with TRBJ1-2, with D perhaps TRBD1 (6 bases). Germline CDR1 reads MNHEY; CDR2 reads SMNVEV (reference sequence). V lost 7 bases and J 6 bases, leaving 18 bases between the germline ends. The CDR3 loop spans 14 amino acids. The CDR3 sequence is CASKFLTGIDGYTF. In DNA form, the CDR3 reads TGTGCCAGCAAGTTCCTTACAGGGATCGATGGCTACACCTTC.